This T cell receptor beta chain appears in the sequencing data of a study of T cell responses to AZD1222 COVID-19 vaccine (dated by TCRdb to about 2021). With regard to the full study: Because spike-specific TCR depth and breadth did not differ between the two schedules, AZD1222 recipients who got a second dose at roughly 4 weeks were pooled with those who got a second dose at roughly 12 weeks. A total of 233 trial participants underwent TCR sequencing, of whom 207 had received two doses of AZD1222 and some 25 had received two doses of the MenACWY control vaccine. Trial participants were enrolled into age subgroups of 18-55, 56-69 and 70-plus years, which contained about 150, 28 and 57 TCR-sequenced participants, respectively. Overall study results and their limits: CD4 TCRs associated with the vaccine covered the entire spike protein, and the dominant responses were in regions 160-218 and 743-854. Because no day 14 peak-response samples were available, repertoires were characterized only after the peak T cell response. The 56-69-year group was small, and its depth increase did not reach significance, likely because of low power. Reportedly, almost half of the unique spike-specific TCRs recognized epitopes lying outside the regions that are mutated in the B.1.351 and B.1.1.7 variants. Participants were mostly white British and included more females than males, and it was suggested by the authors that clonal diversity may have been underestimated. Conclusions about previously exposed vaccinees are limited, since just six AZD1222 recipients were seropositive for SARS-CoV-2 at baseline. Spike-specific TCR breadth and depth rose significantly after two AZD1222 doses compared with day 0 and with MenACWY recipients.

CDR1 is given as SGHNT and CDR2 as YYREEE, both from the germline V gene (reference sequence). Trimming costs V 2 bases and J 4 bases, and their ends lie 9 bases apart. From its cysteine to its phenylalanine, the CDR3 spans 13 amino acids. This entry keeps only the CDR3 DNA: 39 bases, framed from base 1. Remarks on this clone: What this receptor recognizes is not known. The record has no base qualities; no much larger clone is one base away.

In the paper's terms, the time point label means: baseline before first vaccination. Vaccinee samples came from UK trials COV001 and COV002, including a single-blind randomized controlled phase 2/3 trial of AZD1222 (ChAdOx1 nCoV-19) in healthy adults. For TCRbeta chain sequencing, PBMC samples from trial participants were taken at day 0 and at day 28 after the second dose. The CDR3 regions of human TCRbeta chains were analyzed by immunosequencing. The authors' pipeline ran thus. TCRs in the repertoires were compared against a reference library of SARS-CoV-2-specific TCRs that had been generated with the MIRA antigen-specificity platform. Breadth meant the fraction of unique TCRs that were SARS-CoV-2-associated, whereas depth meant the fraction of total T cells that were SARS-CoV-2-associated. Using the MIRA data, each spike-specific TCR was mapped to the spike region that the TCR reacts to and placed in a CD4 or CD8 class. Log10-transformed breadth and depth values were compared by one-way ANOVA with Sidak's multiple comparisons tests. TCRdb provides this immuneACCESS table in a form limited to in-frame rearrangements. Some clones are lacking; in checked studies, under half of them reflect an unresolved V gene, and why the rest are absent is not known. That table furnishes V, J and clone size, whereas the DNA furnished D and trimming. This sample gives around 100,000 clones in total; around nine tenths of them show up just once. Together, the top ten hold roughly 21% of the sample.

This specimen consisted of peripheral blood, obtained on day 0 of AZD1222 vaccination. This receptor was obtained from an adult in good health. This sequence uses TRBV5-4 and TRBJ1-1, and TRBD1 may be the D gene, going by 6 matching bases. Here the CDR3 is given as CASSLTGITEAFF. The nucleotide sequence reads as follows: TGTGCCAGCAGCTTAACAGGGATCACTGAAGCTTTCTTT.